This entry is about one TCR beta chain. This clonotype was seen repeatedly, ten times or more. This clone's antigen is unknown. No much larger clonotype is one base removed from it; base qualities were not supplied. Taken from the germline V gene, the CDR1 and CDR2 loops are SGHTA and FQGNSA. CDR3 length: 14 amino acids, cysteine to phenylalanine. CDR3 DNA only is kept here, 42 bases in frame from base 1. V and J are trimmed by 8 bases and 2 bases, and the gene matches miss 9 bases of the junction. This entry comes from a study of T cell repertoires in cytomegalovirus infection (dated by TCRdb to the late 2010s). Looking at the study overall: The peptide stimulations were aimed at well-studied HLA-B-restricted epitopes as well as recently identified HLA-C-restricted CMV epitopes, whose presentation resists viral immunomodulation. Because public TCR beta signatures pointed to carriage of CMV infection together with the matching HLA type, the HLA type of each donor mattered for the analysis.

The treatment or condition tag for this specimen amounts to: in vitro stimulation with specific CMV peptide epitopes to enrich CMV-specific T cells. Overall study outcomes, separate from this receptor: The ex vivo response was dominated by HLA-C-restricted CMV-specific TCR beta clonotypes, and the single most frequent clonotype in two of eight donors was supplied by these HLA-C-restricted clonotypes. Cumulative frequency of public TCR beta family members discriminated carriers of CMV infection plus the relevant HLA type in this cohort and an independent 352-donor cohort.

TCRdb lists the instrument as Illumina HiSeq 1500. Using fastp at Q25 and MiXCR, TCRdb reprocessed the public reads and kept productive beta chains. Every CDR3 protein is listed once, alongside the most common genes and DNA of its rows. The sample contains hundreds of thousands of distinct CDR3 sequences, approximately 31% of them found a single time. Of the sample, roughly 13% is held by the ten largest clones. The receptor's source is a human donor in good health (CMV status not recorded). Some clones in this sample may be carry-over from other donors' samples. Sequenced material: cultured CD8+ T cells from PBMCs, taken from culture after CMV antigen stimulation. The chain is assembled from TRBV7-2 and TRBJ2-7; 7 nucleotides in the junction match TRBD1. The DNA sequence is TGTGCCAGCGCCCGAGGGCAGGGGGCCTACGAGCAGTACTTC. Its translation reads: CASARGQGAYEQYF.